A single sample is the source of the 11 T cell receptor beta chains below, sequenced in a study of T cells after yellow fever vaccination. TCRdb ran MiXCR on the 5' RACE reads and lists one entry per CDR3 protein. The profile shows 250,000 to 350,000 distinct CDR3 sequences, roughly 4.3% of them singletons. The sequenced sample was PBMCs, obtained 15 days after the yellow fever booster vaccination. These receptors all come from a man aged 18-30 years who received the YFV17D yellow fever vaccine.

The chain employs TRBV20-1 and TRBJ2-1; tentatively, D is TRBD1 (5 bases). The germline V gene encodes CDR1 DFQATT and CDR2 SNEGSKA (reference sequence). CDR3 size: 12 residues. Written as DNA, the CDR3 is TGCAGCCAAGGTCAGGGTCGGGTCGAGCAGTTCTTC. Translated, it gives CSQGQGRVEQFF.

Points on this clonotype: A much more abundant neighbour one base away suggests this may be a read error. The chain combines TRBV29-1 with TRBJ2-3; D is perhaps TRBD2 (6 bases). Germline values: CDR1 SQVTM, CDR2 ANQGSEA. This CDR3 comprises 16 residues. CDR3 nucleotide sequence: TGCAGCGTTGAAGGCGGTGACACTACTAGCACAGATACGCAGTTTTTT. It is translated as CSVEGGDTTSTDTQFF.

This clonotype was seen a single time. The germline gene is not matched at one end of the junction; a read error may be the cause. CDR3 sequence (DNA): TGTGCCACCAGTGATGGGACAGAGCAGGGTACCTATGGCTACATCTTC. It yields the protein CATSDGTEQGTYGYIF. The V call is TRBV24-1, the J call TRBJ1-2; the match to TRBD1 covers 7 bases. Germline CDR1 is KGHDR and CDR2 is SFDVKD. This CDR3 spans 16 amino acids.

This clonotype came up many times. The V and J genes are TRBV5-1 and TRBJ1-1; D might be TRBD1 (5 bases). This CDR3 has 14 residues. V lost 0 bases and J lost 0, with 6 bases in between. Germline V gene sequence: CDR1 SGHRS, CDR2 YFSETQ. The CDR3 region is CASSLDRMNTEAFF. The CDR3 DNA reads as TGCGCCAGCAGCTTGGACAGGATGAACACTGAAGCTTTCTTT.

This clonotype was seen at least ten times. The V call is TRBV5-1, the J call TRBJ1-2; unclear D gene. Trimming removed 3 bases at V and 6 bases at J, with 18 bases between. Germline assignment: CDR1 SGHRS and CDR2 YFSETQ. The length of the CDR3 is 15 residues. The CDR3 spells CASSYDSGSHDGYTF. The CDR3 nucleotides read TGCGCCAGCAGCTACGACTCGGGATCCCACGATGGCTACACCTTC. The entire variable domain, with the rest obtained from reference TRBV5-1 and TRBJ1-2, is as follows: KAGVTQTPRYLIKTRGQQVTLSCSPISGHRSVSWYQQTPGQGLQFLFEYFSETQRNKGNFPGRFSGRQFSNSRSEMNVSTLELGDSALYLCASSYDSGSHDGYTFGSGTRLTVV.

This clonotype was detected ten times or more. The J gene is TRBJ1-4, the V gene TRBV20-1, with D maybe TRBD1 (6 bases). The length of the CDR3 is 15 residues. Between the trimmed V and J ends, which lost 1 base and 6 bases, there was a span of 15 bases. The germline V gene has CDR1 DFQATT and CDR2 SNEGSKA (reference sequence). CDR3 sequence reads: CSARGGGGFHEKLFF. The CDR3 DNA reads as TGCAGTGCTAGAGGGGGAGGGGGGTTCCATGAAAAACTGTTTTTT.

This rearrangement joins TRBV7-2 to TRBJ2-5, with unresolved D. Germline CDR1 SGHTA, CDR2 FQGNSA. This CDR3 is 14 amino acids long. Trimming cost V 4 bases and J 1 base, with 10 bases left between them. The DNA of the CDR3 is TGTGCCAGCAGCTCCAAAAGTCGCCAAGAGACCCAGTACTTC. Translated, it gives CASSSKSRQETQYF.

V and J are TRBV12-3 or TRBV12-4 and TRBJ1-3; D unresolved. With 3 bases removed from V and 2 bases from J, the gap between germline ends came to 5 bases. This CDR3 comprises 13 residues. In DNA form, the CDR3 reads TGTGCCAGCAGTTTCAATCCTGGAAACACCATATATTTT. The encoded protein is CASSFNPGNTIYF.

This clonotype showed up just a few times. J is TRBJ2-3 and V is TRBV5-6; D possibly corresponds to TRBD2 (6 bases). The CDR3 sequence is 15 residues long. With 5 bases removed from V and 2 bases from J, the gap between germline ends came to 15 bases. Germline loops: CDR1 SGHDT, CDR2 YYEEEE. CDR3 loop: CASSLVSGFTDTQYF. DNA for the CDR3: TGTGCCAGCAGTCTTGTTAGCGGCTTCACAGATACGCAGTATTTT.

There are many counts of this clonotype. V usage is TRBV10-3 and J usage is TRBJ1-2; TRBD1 might be the D (5 bases). The V gene's germline CDR1 is ENHRY and CDR2 SYGVKD. The ends were cut back, 3 bases at V and 7 bases at J, with 15 bases in the middle. The CDR3 loop spans 14 amino acids. The CDR3 coding sequence is TGTGCCATCAGTGAATGGGAACAGGAGGGTGGCTACACCTTC. Protein product: CAISEWEQEGGYTF.

This clonotype was recorded many times. The genes are TRBV4-3 and TRBJ2-5, with TRBD1 identical over 11 bases. Germline V CDR1 and CDR2: LGHNA, YSLEER. The V segment lost 0 bases and the J segment 8 bases; nucleotides outside the gene matches: 8. CDR3 length: 16 amino acids. The DNA of the CDR3 is TGCGCCAGCAGCCAAGAAACCGGGACAGGGGGAAGTACCCAGTACTTC. Protein sequence: CASSQETGTGGSTQYF.